These 30 T cell receptor beta chains were all obtained from the same sample, sequenced in a study of blood T cell repertoires in COVID-19 (dated by TCRdb to about 2020). Library creation used the immunoSEQ multiplex PCR assay. TCRdb took over this immuneACCESS table, retaining in-frame rearrangements with V and J assigned. Such tables are incomplete; in checked studies, under half of the missing clones stem from an unresolved V gene, and the remainder is unexplained. This sample holds approximately 150,000 clones; around four fifths were observed only once. The top ten constitute approximately 10% of the sample. The source material was peripheral blood. Receptor source: a human donor in a cohort sampled during active COVID-19.

The rearrangement joins TRBV5-1 to TRBJ2-1; 11 nucleotides agree with TRBD2. The CDR3 totals 15 residues. Trimming at V came to 4 bases and at J to 3 bases, leaving 3 bases not matched to a gene. Germline V gene sequence: CDR1 SGHRS, CDR2 YFSETQ. CDR3 DNA: TGCGCCAGCAGCCCGACTAGCGGGAACTACAATGAGCAGTTCTTC. It yields the protein CASSPTSGNYNEQFF.

The rearrangement uses TRBV19 and TRBJ1-5; D call uncertain. CDR3 length: 16 residues. In germline, CDR1 is LNHDA, CDR2 SQIVND (reference sequence). The germline V and J ends were trimmed by 4 bases and 9 bases, with 22 bases remaining between them. CDR3 amino acids: CASSSGGGSRKMPQHF. CDR3 coding DNA: TGTGCCAGTAGTAGTGGAGGAGGCAGCCGGAAGATGCCCCAGCATTTT. The complete variable domain, with remaining parts taken from reference TRBV19 and TRBJ1-5, reads DGGITQSPKYLFRKEGQNVTLSCEQNLNHDAMYWYRQDPGQGLRLIYYSQIVNDFQKGDIAEGYSVSREKKESFPLTVTSAQKNPTAFYLCASSSGGGSRKMPQHFGDGTRLSIL.

This clone was seen a single time. CDR3 bases: TGTGCCAGCAGCTCCGGGGACAGCTACGAGCAGTACTTC. Amino acid sequence: CASSSGDSYEQYF. The chain employs TRBV7-8 and TRBJ2-7; 7 bases agree with TRBD1. CDR3 length equals 13 residues. Germline trimming cut 4 bases from V and 3 bases from J; bases unmatched to any gene: 3. Germline V gives CDR1 SGHVS, CDR2 FQNEAQ.

This clone was detected only a few times. The genes are TRBV5-6 and TRBJ2-7; 7 bases are shared with TRBD1. CDR3 length equals 17 residues. Germline values: CDR1 SGHDT, CDR2 YYEEEE. V lost 5 bases and J lost 2; bases outside the gene matches: 16. In DNA form, the CDR3 reads TGTGCCAGCAGACGTACCGACCGACAGGGTTTGACCTACGAGCAGTACTTC. This sequence encodes CASRRTDRQGLTYEQYF.

This clone was counted a few times. The chain is built from TRBV5-8 and TRBJ2-5, with D possibly matching TRBD2 (6 bases). Between the trimmed V and J ends, which lost 1 base and 5 bases, there was a span of 15 bases. This CDR3 is 15 amino acids long. From germline, CDR1 is SGHTS and CDR2 YDEGEE. In nucleotides, the CDR3 is TGTGCCAGCAGCTTGAACGGCGGGGCTCGGGAGACCCAGTACTTC. It specifies CASSLNGGARETQYF. Combining the CDR3 with reference TRBV5-8 and TRBJ2-5 gives the whole variable domain EAGVTQSPTHLIKTRGQQATLRCSPISGHTSVYWYQQALGLGLQFLLWYDEGEERNRGNFPPRFSGRQFPNYSSELNVNALELEDSALYLCASSLNGGARETQYFGPGTRLLVL.

The chain combines TRBV6-6 with TRBJ1-1; D remains unclear. The CDR3 is 14 amino acids. V lost 0 bases and J lost 1, with 6 bases in between. Germline values: CDR1 MNHNY, CDR2 SVGAGI (reference sequence). The CDR3 reads CASSYSPKNTEAFF. CDR3 sequence (DNA): TGTGCCAGCAGTTACTCTCCCAAGAACACTGAAGCTTTCTTT.

The sample holds a few counts of this clone. The genes are TRBV6-2 or TRBV6-3 and TRBJ1-2; 7 bases match TRBD1. The J segment lost 5 bases and the V segment lost 3 bases, leaving 3 bases of the junction unmatched. The CDR3 loop spans 13 amino acids. The germline V gene has CDR1 MNHEY and CDR2 SVGEGT. The CDR3 protein is CASSYVGQYGYTF. The CDR3, as DNA: TGTGCCAGCAGTTATGTGGGACAGTATGGCTACACCTTC.

This sequence joins TRBV7-2 and TRBJ2-3; a weak D match, TRBD2 (6 bases). This CDR3 region has 15 residues. The germline V gene has CDR1 SGHTA and CDR2 FQGNSA. The V end was cut by 3 bases, the J end by 4 bases, with 14 bases between. CDR3: CASSLSGSRADTQYF. The CDR3 bases are TGTGCCAGCAGCTTGAGCGGGTCAAGGGCAGATACGCAGTATTTT.

V and J are TRBV7-2 and TRBJ1-2, with TRBD1 matching 7 bases. This CDR3 is 14 amino acids long. Trimming removed 5 bases from V and 6 bases from J; junction bases left unmatched: 9. Germline V CDR1 and CDR2: SGHTA, FQGNSA. The CDR3 coding sequence is TGTGCCAGCAGCCAGGACAGGATTTCGGATGGCTACACCTTC. This encodes CASSQDRISDGYTF.

The chain employs TRBV18 and TRBJ2-7; D not certain. CDR3 length: 14 residues. Germline V gene data show CDR1 as KGHSH and CDR2 as LQKENI. Deletions cut 4 bases from V and 4 bases from J, with 14 bases between. The DNA of the CDR3 is TGTGCCAGCTCACTCATCAGTACGACTTACGAGCAGTACTTC. It translates to CASSLISTTYEQYF.

The V gene is TRBV5-5, the J gene TRBJ1-1; 9 bases match TRBD1. The V gene end was trimmed by 4 bases and the J gene end by 2 bases; junction bases not matched to a gene: 9. The germline CDR1 and CDR2 sequences are SGHKS and YYEKEE (reference sequence). This CDR3 is built from 16 residues. CDR3 protein: CASSPGQGKGNTEAFF. CDR3 nucleotides: TGTGCCAGCAGCCCGGGACAGGGCAAAGGAAACACTGAAGCTTTCTTT. The entire variable domain, with the rest obtained from reference TRBV5-5 and TRBJ1-1, is as follows: DAGVTQSPTHLIKTRGQQVTLRCSPISGHKSVSWYQQVLGQGPQFIFQYYEKEERGRGNFPDRFSARQFPNYSSELNVNALLLGDSALYLCASSPGQGKGNTEAFFGQGTRLTVV.

This chain links TRBV24-1 with TRBJ2-7; 9 bases map to TRBD1. CDR1 is KGHDR and CDR2 is SFDVKD in the germline V gene. This CDR3 is built from 12 residues. V shed 9 bases, J shed 3 bases, and the junction held 2 bases outside the gene matches. CDR3 protein: CATRDRVYEQYF. For the CDR3, the DNA is TGTGCCACCCGGGACAGGGTCTACGAGCAGTACTTC.

V and J are TRBV9 and TRBJ2-7, with D perhaps matching TRBD1 (6 bases). CDR1 and CDR2 from the germline V gene are SGDLS and YYNGEE. Trimming removed 4 bases at V and 2 bases at J, with 16 bases between. The CDR3 extends over 15 amino acids. In nucleotides, the CDR3 is TGTGCCAGCAGCCCTGAGGGACACCAAACCTACGAGCAGTACTTC. Translation gives CASSPEGHQTYEQYF.

This chain links TRBV6-6 with TRBJ2-4; 13 bases align to TRBD2. Germline CDR1 reads MNHNY; CDR2 reads SVGAGI (reference sequence). The V gene end was trimmed by 5 bases and the J gene end by 0 bases; junction bases not matched to a gene: 4. The CDR3 spans 17 residues. CDR3 sequence reads: CASSPGLAGPAKNIQYF. The CDR3 region has the DNA TGTGCCAGCAGTCCGGGACTAGCGGGACCAGCCAAAAACATTCAGTACTTC.

This clone is a singleton in its sample. The chain joins TRBV27 to TRBJ2-5; TRBD1 might be the D (6 bases). This CDR3 has 15 residues. Germline lookup yields CDR1 MNHEY and CDR2 SMNVEV (reference sequence). V was cut by 5 bases and J by 5 bases, with 18 bases left in between. CDR3 sequence: CASSPRWGRMETQYF. Here the CDR3 DNA reads TGTGCCAGCAGTCCCCGTTGGGGGCGCATGGAGACCCAGTACTTC.

This CDR3 is CASSITGTTYNEQFF. The CDR3, as DNA: TGTGCCAGTAGTATCACCGGGACAACGTACAATGAGCAGTTCTTC. The V and J genes are TRBV19 and TRBJ2-1; a possible D gene is TRBD1 (6 bases). The CDR3 has 15 amino acids. V lost 3 bases to trimming and J lost 4 bases, with 13 bases between them. Germline-derived CDR1 and CDR2 are LNHDA and SQIVND (reference sequence).

This chain uses TRBV30 with TRBJ2-7, with a tentative D call TRBD1 (5 bases). The CDR3 consists of 13 residues. Trimming removed 4 bases at V and 3 bases at J, with 13 bases between. Germline CDR1 GTSNPN, CDR2 SVGIG (reference sequence). In nucleotides, the CDR3 is TGTGCCTGGACGGCAGGGCTAGTCTACGAGCAGTACTTC. Translation: CAWTAGLVYEQYF.

The chain couples TRBV19 to TRBJ1-1, with TRBD1 matching over 9 bases. CDR1 is LNHDA and CDR2 is SQIVND in the germline V gene (reference sequence). The CDR3 runs 15 residues. Trimming cost V 5 bases and J 7 bases; bases outside gene matches: 11. The CDR3 region is CASSRTGGSVGEAFF. For the CDR3, the DNA is TGTGCCAGTAGTCGAACAGGGGGCTCCGTTGGTGAAGCTTTCTTT.

This clone was detected once. This chain joins TRBV7-9 and TRBJ2-3, with D maybe TRBD2 (6 bases). V was trimmed by 5 bases and J by 0 bases, leaving 15 bases between them. The CDR3 sequence is 16 residues long. Looked up from germline, CDR1 is SEHNR and CDR2 is FQNEAQ (reference sequence). The CDR3 loop is CASSPLAETSTDTQYF. In DNA form, the CDR3 reads TGTGCCAGCAGCCCCTTAGCGGAAACTAGCACAGATACGCAGTATTTT.

This clone was counted between two and nine times. This sequence joins TRBV6-5 and TRBJ2-2; the D is unclear. The CDR3 is 16 residues long. Germline V lookup: CDR1 MNHEY, CDR2 SVGAGI. Trimming pared 2 bases from V and 4 bases from J, leaving 14 bases between. The CDR3 sequence: CASSYIGVPVTGELFF. CDR3 coding DNA: TGTGCCAGCAGTTACATAGGAGTCCCTGTCACCGGGGAGCTGTTTTTT.

The CDR3 here is CATQTGALSEAFF. The DNA for the CDR3 is TGCGCCACCCAGACAGGGGCCCTATCTGAAGCTTTCTTT. The chain links TRBV10-2 to TRBJ1-1, with TRBD1 identical over 8 bases. Germline assignment: CDR1 WSHSY and CDR2 SAAADI. There are 13 residues in the CDR3. The V and J ends lost 10 bases and 6 bases, in that order; junction bases with no gene match: 10.

The CDR3 DNA reads as TGCAGTGCGGTGAGGCACAATGAGCAGTTCTTC. Translated: CSAVRHNEQFF. The chain couples TRBV20-1 to TRBJ2-1; D not certain. Germline V gene lookup returns CDR1 DFQATT and CDR2 SNEGSKA (reference sequence). V shed 6 bases and J shed 5 bases, with 8 bases lying between them. The CDR3 loop spans 11 amino acids.

The chain combines TRBV6-5 with TRBJ2-7; TRBD1 matches at 8 bases. CDR3 length: 16 amino acids. The trim removed 2 bases at V and 2 bases at J, leaving 8 bases unmatched. The germline V gene has CDR1 MNHEY and CDR2 SVGAGI. CDR3 sequence: CASSYETGDTTYEQYF. For the CDR3, the DNA is TGTGCCAGCAGTTACGAGACAGGGGATACTACCTACGAGCAGTACTTC.

The genes are TRBV28 and TRBJ2-2; TRBD1 matches at 8 bases. The CDR3 has 16 residues. Germline CDR1 MDHEN, CDR2 SYDVKM. J was trimmed by 4 bases and V by 5 bases; bases with no gene match: 9. The CDR3 DNA is TGTGCCAGCAGTACACGGACAGGGTGGGCCACCGGGGAGCTGTTTTTT. Its protein product is CASSTRTGWATGELFF.

This clone has a single count. This chain links TRBV10-3 with TRBJ1-2; D is unresolved. The CDR3 totals 16 residues. Germline assignment: CDR1 ENHRY and CDR2 SYGVKD. V lost 3 bases to trimming and J lost 2 bases, with 16 bases between them. Written as DNA, the CDR3 is TGTGCCATCAGTGAATTTCGGGGTTCAGCCAACTATGGCTACACCTTC. This sequence encodes CAISEFRGSANYGYTF.

This clone was recorded only once. This chain connects TRBV10-2 to TRBJ2-7; 9 bases line up with TRBD1. The CDR3 length is 17 residues. Per germline, CDR1 WSHSY and CDR2 SAAADI. V gave up 5 bases and J gave up 3 bases; unmatched junction bases: 14. CDR3 in DNA: TGCGCCAGCAGTTCTAGCCGGTTCGGGACAGGGAACTACGAGCAGTACTTC. Residues: CASSSSRFGTGNYEQYF.

The J gene is TRBJ2-3, the V gene TRBV6-2 or TRBV6-3, with D tentatively TRBD2 (5 bases). The ends were cut back, 4 bases at V and 0 bases at J, with 11 bases in the middle. The V gene's germline CDR1 is MNHEY and CDR2 SVGEGT. This CDR3 spans 15 amino acids. CDR3 sequence (DNA): TGTGCCAGCAGTTCGGACTTGGACAGCACAGATACGCAGTATTTT. This encodes CASSSDLDSTDTQYF.

This sequence joins TRBV28 and TRBJ2-1; 8 bases fit TRBD2. The CDR3 contains 15 residues. Germline V lookup: CDR1 MDHEN, CDR2 SYDVKM. J lost 4 bases, V lost 6 bases, and 8 bases had no gene match. The CDR3 DNA sequence: TGTGCCAGCAGAAGGCGTGCTAGCGGGTACAATGAGCAGTTCTTC. Translation gives CASRRRASGYNEQFF.

V gene TRBV7-9 combines with J gene TRBJ1-1, with 10 bases identical to TRBD1. Germline V gives CDR1 SEHNR, CDR2 FQNEAQ (reference sequence). This CDR3 has 14 amino acids. J was trimmed by 11 bases and V by 5 bases; bases with no gene match: 11. The CDR3 nucleotides read TGTGCCAGCAGCGTCGGCCGGGACAGGGGTATGGCTTTCTTT. Its translation is CASSVGRDRGMAFF.

The chain couples TRBV5-1 to TRBJ1-4, with D possibly being TRBD1 (6 bases). Deletions cut 4 bases from V and 5 bases from J, with 15 bases between. The CDR3 is 15 amino acids. Germline V gene data show CDR1 as SGHRS and CDR2 as YFSETQ. CDR3 residues: CASSSTDRENEKLFF. The CDR3 nucleotides read TGCGCCAGCAGCAGCACGGACAGAGAGAATGAAAAACTGTTTTTT.